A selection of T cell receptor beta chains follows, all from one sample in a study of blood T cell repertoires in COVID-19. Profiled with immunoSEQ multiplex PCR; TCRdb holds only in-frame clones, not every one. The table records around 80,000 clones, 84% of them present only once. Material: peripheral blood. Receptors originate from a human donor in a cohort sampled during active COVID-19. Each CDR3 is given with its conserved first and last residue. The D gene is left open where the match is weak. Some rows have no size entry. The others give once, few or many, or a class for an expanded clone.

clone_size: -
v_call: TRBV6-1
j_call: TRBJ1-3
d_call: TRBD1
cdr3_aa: CASSGRTGLSSGNTIYF
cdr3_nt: TGTGCCAGCAGTGGGCGGACAGGGCTTTCCTCTGGAAACACCATATATTTT

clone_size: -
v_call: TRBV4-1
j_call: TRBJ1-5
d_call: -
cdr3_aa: CASSPDATSSYSNQPQHF
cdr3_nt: TGCGCCAGCAGCCCCGACGCTACTAGCTCTTATAGCAATCAGCCCCAGCATTTT

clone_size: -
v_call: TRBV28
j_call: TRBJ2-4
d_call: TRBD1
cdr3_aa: CASRTGGARIQYF
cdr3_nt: TGTGCCAGCAGGACAGGGGGCGCGCGCATTCAGTACTTC

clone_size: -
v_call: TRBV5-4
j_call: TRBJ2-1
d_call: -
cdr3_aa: CASSNQTGAMFF
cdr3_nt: TGTGCCAGCAGCAACCAGACAGGTGCTATGTTCTTC

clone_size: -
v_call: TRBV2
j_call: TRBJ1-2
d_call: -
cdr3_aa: CASSGDGGSGYTF
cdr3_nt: TGTGCCAGCAGCGGGGATGGCGGGTCTGGCTACACCTTC

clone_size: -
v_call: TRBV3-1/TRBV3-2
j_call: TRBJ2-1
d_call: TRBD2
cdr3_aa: CASSWTSGVGHNEQFF
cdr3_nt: TGTGCCAGCAGCTGGACTAGCGGGGTAGGTCACAATGAGCAGTTCTTC

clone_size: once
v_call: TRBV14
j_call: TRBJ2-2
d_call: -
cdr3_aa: CASSPPMGGANTGELFF
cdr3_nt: TGTGCCAGCAGCCCACCGATGGGCGGGGCGAACACCGGGGAGCTGTTTTTT

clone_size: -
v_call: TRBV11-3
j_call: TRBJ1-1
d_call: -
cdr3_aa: CASSLGTANTEAFF
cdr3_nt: TGTGCCAGCAGCTTAGGAACAGCGAACACTGAAGCTTTCTTT

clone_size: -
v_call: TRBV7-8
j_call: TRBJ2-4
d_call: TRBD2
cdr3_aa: CASSTSGAKNIQYF
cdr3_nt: TGTGCCAGCAGCACTAGCGGGGCGAAAAACATTCAGTACTTC

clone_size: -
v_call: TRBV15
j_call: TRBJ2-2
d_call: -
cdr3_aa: CATSSQEGTGELFF
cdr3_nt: TGTGCCACCAGCTCCCAGGAAGGCACCGGGGAGCTGTTTTTT

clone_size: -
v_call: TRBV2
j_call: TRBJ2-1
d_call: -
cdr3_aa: CASSEALAKVEQFF
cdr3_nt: TGTGCCAGCAGTGAAGCGCTTGCTAAAGTAGAGCAGTTCTTC

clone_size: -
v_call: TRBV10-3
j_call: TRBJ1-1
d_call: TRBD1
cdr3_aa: CAIRKQGAGDTEAFF
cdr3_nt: TGTGCCATCAGAAAACAGGGGGCCGGGGACACTGAAGCTTTCTTT

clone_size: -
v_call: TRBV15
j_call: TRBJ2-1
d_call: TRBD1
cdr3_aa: CATSRGPDRMRGGQFF
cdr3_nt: TGTGCCACCAGCAGAGGCCCGGACAGGATGAGAGGGGGGCAGTTCTTC

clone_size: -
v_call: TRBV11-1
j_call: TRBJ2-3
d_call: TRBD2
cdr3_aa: CASSLDAGGGDTQYF
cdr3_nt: TGTGCCAGCAGCTTAGACGCGGGGGGTGGCGATACGCAGTATTTT

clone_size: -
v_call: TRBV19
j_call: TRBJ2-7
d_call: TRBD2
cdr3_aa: CASSLAGVSYEQYF
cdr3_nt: TGTGCCAGTAGTCTAGCGGGGGTCTCCTACGAGCAGTACTTC

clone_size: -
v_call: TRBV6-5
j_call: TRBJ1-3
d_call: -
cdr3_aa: CATNQGNTIYF
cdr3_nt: TGTGCCACCAATCAGGGAAACACCATATATTTT

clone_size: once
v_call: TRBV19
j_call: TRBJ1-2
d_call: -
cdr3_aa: CASRGALYPSDYGYTF
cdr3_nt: TGTGCCAGTAGAGGGGCCCTTTATCCCTCAGACTATGGCTACACCTTC

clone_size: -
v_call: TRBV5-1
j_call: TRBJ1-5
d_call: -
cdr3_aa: CASSKDRNQPQHF
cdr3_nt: TGCGCCAGCAGCAAGGACAGAAATCAGCCCCAGCATTTT

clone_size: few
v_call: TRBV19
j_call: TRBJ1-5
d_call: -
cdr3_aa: CASSIEPGGNQPQHF
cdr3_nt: TGTGCCAGTAGTATTGAGCCCGGGGGCAATCAGCCCCAGCATTTT

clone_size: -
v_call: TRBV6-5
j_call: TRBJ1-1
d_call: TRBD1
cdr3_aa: CASSYSWGQGINEAFF
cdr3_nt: TGTGCCAGCAGTTACTCTTGGGGACAGGGCATCAACGAAGCTTTCTTT

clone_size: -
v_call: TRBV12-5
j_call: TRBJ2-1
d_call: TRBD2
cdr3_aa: CASGSIGLAGNNEQFF
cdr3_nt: TGTGCTAGTGGTTCCATCGGACTAGCGGGGAACAATGAGCAGTTCTTC

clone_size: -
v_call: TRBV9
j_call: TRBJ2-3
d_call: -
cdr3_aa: CASSVGGNSPNTQYF
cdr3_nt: TGTGCCAGCAGCGTAGGAGGGAATAGCCCGAATACGCAGTATTTT

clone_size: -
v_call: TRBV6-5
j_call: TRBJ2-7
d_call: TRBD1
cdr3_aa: CASSDRGHEQYF
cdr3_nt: TGTGCCAGCAGCGACAGGGGCCACGAGCAGTACTTC

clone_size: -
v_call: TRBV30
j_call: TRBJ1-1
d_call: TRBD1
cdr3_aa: CAWTRDRASTEAFF
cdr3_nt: TGTGCCTGGACCCGTGACAGGGCAAGCACTGAAGCTTTCTTT

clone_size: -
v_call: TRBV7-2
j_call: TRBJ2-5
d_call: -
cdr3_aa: CASSPRLGGVGETQYF
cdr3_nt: TGTGCCAGCAGCCCCCGCTTAGGGGGAGTCGGGGAGACCCAGTACTTC

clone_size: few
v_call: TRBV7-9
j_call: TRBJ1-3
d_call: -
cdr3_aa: CASSRDTYDTPGNTIYF
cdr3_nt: TGTGCCAGCAGCCGGGACACTTACGATACACCTGGAAACACCATATATTTT

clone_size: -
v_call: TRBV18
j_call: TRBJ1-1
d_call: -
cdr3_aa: CASSSAGKNTEAFF
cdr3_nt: TGTGCCAGCTCAAGTGCGGGGAAGAACACTGAAGCTTTCTTT

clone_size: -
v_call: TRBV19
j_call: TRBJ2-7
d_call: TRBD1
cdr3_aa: CASSYTMTGGMYEQYF
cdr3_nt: TGTGCCAGTAGTTACACTATGACAGGGGGCATGTACGAGCAGTACTTC

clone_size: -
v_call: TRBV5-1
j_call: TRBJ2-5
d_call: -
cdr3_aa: CASSLAGQNIQETQYF
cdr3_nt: TGCGCCAGCAGCTTGGCCGGACAGAACATCCAAGAGACCCAGTACTTC

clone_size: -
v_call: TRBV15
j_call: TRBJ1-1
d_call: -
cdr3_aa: CATSKTGMNTEAFF
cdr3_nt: TGTGCCACCAGCAAGACAGGCATGAACACTGAAGCTTTCTTT

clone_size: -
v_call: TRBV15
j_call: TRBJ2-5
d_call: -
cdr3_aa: CATSRGASGEETQYF
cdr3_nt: TGTGCCACCAGCAGAGGGGCAAGCGGAGAAGAGACCCAGTACTTC